The clone carrying this TCR beta chain was recorded many times. Germline V gives CDR1 SEHNR, CDR2 FQNEAQ (reference sequence). The CDR3 spans 14 residues. Trimming pared 1 base from V and 1 base from J, leaving 7 bases between. Each CDR3 protein is one row after TCRdb ran MiXCR on the RACE reads. The sample has under 300,000 distinct CDR3 sequences; more than 6.5% are singletons. The data were obtained in a study of human T cells and chemical hapten exposure. Time point specified: pre-sensitization, week 0. Treatment: therapeutic diphenylcyclopropenone sensitization with weekly scalp DPC. The TCR comes from a middle-aged woman with alopecia areata. Some clones in this sample may be carry-over from other donors' samples. The rearrangement uses TRBV7-9 and TRBJ1-1; the D gene is possibly TRBD1 (6 bases). Here the sequenced sample was whole blood, taken in connection with sensitization to the hapten diphenylcyclopropenone (DPC). CDR3 DNA: TGTGCCAGCAGCTTAGGGGGACAGAACACTGAAGCTTTCTTT. Its protein is CASSLGGQNTEAFF.